Below, 12 T cell receptor beta chains from the same sample are listed, as sequenced in a study of Ad26.COV2.S vaccination and SARS-CoV-2 variants. The protocol was immunoSEQ multiplex PCR, while the TCRdb copy is restricted to in-frame clones and leaves out a portion. Among approximately 300,000 clones, about 86% were seen once, and the ten largest hold roughly 1.9%. Treatment specified: some 20 received Ad26.COV2.S at low or high dose, single or two shots; several received placebo; per-sample allocation not given. Collection of samples fell on day 63 after the first vaccine or placebo injection. This sample comprised peripheral blood, obtained in a trial of Ad26.COV2.S vaccine versus placebo. These TCRs come from a person aged 18-60 years who received the Ad26.COV2.S COVID-19 vaccine or a placebo.

To note about this clone: An end of the junction differs from the germline gene, which may be a read error. The V call is TRBV5-1, the J call TRBJ1-2, with 7 bases identical to TRBD1. There are 12 residues in the CDR3. CDR1 SGHRS and CDR2 YFSETQ come from the germline V gene. The CDR3 DNA follows: TGCGCCAGCAGCCCTGCTTGGGGGACAGCGAACTTC. Translated, it gives CASSPAWGTANF.

In its sample, this clone was seen a few times. The DNA for the CDR3 is TGTGCCAGCAGTTTTTCCTACACTGAAGCTTTCTTT. This codes for CASSFSYTEAFF. The V gene is TRBV11-2, the J gene TRBJ1-1; D remains unclear. This CDR3 comprises 12 residues. CDR1 SGHAT and CDR2 FQNNGV come from the germline V gene. The germline V and J ends were trimmed by 6 bases and 3 bases, with 8 bases remaining between them.

Of note for this clone: This sample includes further DNA sequences coding for the same CDR3. The chain has TRBV5-1 and TRBJ2-5; D not certain. Trimming shortened V by 2 bases and J by 4 bases, and 12 bases separated the two germline ends. The CDR3 has 14 residues. Germline CDR1 reads SGHRS; CDR2 reads YFSETQ. The CDR3 here is CASSLSGVGETQYF. The CDR3 DNA sequence: TGCGCCAGCAGCTTATCTGGGGTAGGAGAGACCCAGTACTTC.

The chain joins TRBV30 to TRBJ1-1; no clear D. The V end lost 7 bases, the J end lost 4 bases, and 7 bases lay between the germline ends. The CDR3 is 10 amino acids. Germline CDR1 GTSNPN, CDR2 SVGIG (reference sequence). The CDR3 sequence is CALFSTEAFF. The CDR3 coding sequence is TGTGCCTTGTTCAGCACTGAAGCTTTCTTT.

The chain joins TRBV6-5 to TRBJ1-1, with D unclear. The CDR3 covers 15 residues. Trimming pared 0 bases from V and 5 bases from J, leaving 13 bases between. Germline-derived CDR1 and CDR2 are MNHEY and SVGAGI. CDR3 sequence (DNA): TGTGCCAGCAGTTACTCGACCGCGTTTGGGACTGAAGCTTTCTTT. Translating it yields CASSYSTAFGTEAFF.

The chain links TRBV7-9 to TRBJ2-7; 10 bases line up with TRBD1. The CDR3 contains 15 residues. Per the germline V gene, CDR1 is SEHNR and CDR2 is FQNEAQ (reference sequence). V was clipped by 5 bases and J by 4 bases; unmatched bases: 8. The DNA for the CDR3 is TGTGCCAGCAGCAGAGTCCCGGACAGGGGGTACGAGCAGTACTTC. It translates to CASSRVPDRGYEQYF.

This clone was seen once. The chain links TRBV19 to TRBJ1-2; possible D gene TRBD1, 5 bases. The germline V and J ends were trimmed by 5 bases and 6 bases, with 16 bases remaining between them. Per germline, CDR1 LNHDA and CDR2 SQIVND (reference sequence). This CDR3 is 14 amino acids long. Here the CDR3 DNA reads TGTGCCAGTAGTTTCGAGGGGCGCTATGATGGCTACACCTTC. Encoded protein: CASSFEGRYDGYTF.

DNA for the CDR3: TGTGCCAGCAGCCCGCCGGGGACAGGGCAGGAGACCCAGTACTTC. Its translation is CASSPPGTGQETQYF. The chain recombines TRBV3-1 (or the pseudogene TRBV3-2) with TRBJ2-5; the match to TRBD1 covers 9 bases. Germline-derived CDR1 and CDR2 are LGHDT and YNNKEL (reference sequence). The CDR3 is 15 residues long. V lost 4 bases, J lost 5 bases, and 8 bases stayed unmatched.

This clone came up a few times. The chain has TRBV19 and TRBJ2-2; D tentatively reads TRBD1 or TRBD2 (5 bases each). Germline V gives CDR1 LNHDA, CDR2 SQIVND (reference sequence). The V gene lost 5 bases and the J gene lost 4 bases, with 14 bases spanning the gap. The CDR3 totals 15 residues. The CDR3 nucleotides are TGTGCCAGTAGTCACATGAGGGACCCCACCGGGGAGCTGTTTTTT. Its protein product is CASSHMRDPTGELFF.

This chain connects TRBV25-1 to TRBJ2-7, with D uncertain. CDR1 MGHDK and CDR2 SYGVNS come from the germline V gene. The CDR3 runs to 12 residues. V was cut by 1 base and J by 5 bases, with 6 bases left in between. CDR3: CASSEWNNEQYF. For the CDR3, the DNA is TGTGCCAGCAGTGAATGGAACAACGAGCAGTACTTC.

V gene TRBV5-1 combines with J gene TRBJ2-5; 16 bases are a match to TRBD2. From germline, CDR1 is SGHRS and CDR2 YFSETQ. The CDR3 covers 16 residues. Unmatched junction bases numbered 5, after V lost 4 bases and J lost 5 bases. The DNA for the CDR3 is TGCGCCAGCAGCGAGGGACTAGCGGGGGGGCAGGAGACCCAGTACTTC. Its translation: CASSEGLAGGQETQYF. Supplemented by reference TRBV5-1 and TRBJ2-5, the full variable domain reads KAGVTQTPRYLIKTRGQQVTLSCSPISGHRSVSWYQQTPGQGLQFLFEYFSETQRNKGNFPGRFSGRQFSNSRSEMNVSTLELGDSALYLCASSEGLAGGQETQYFGPGTRLLVL.

V is TRBV9 and J is TRBJ1-1, with a possible D match to TRBD1 (5 bases). The germline V gene encodes CDR1 SGDLS and CDR2 YYNGEE. The germline V and J ends were trimmed by 0 bases and 4 bases, with 10 bases remaining between them. The length of the CDR3 is 14 residues. Here the CDR3 reads CASSVGLGTTEAFF. CDR3 DNA sequence: TGTGCCAGCAGCGTAGGTCTAGGGACCACTGAAGCTTTCTTT.